Presented here are 25 T cell receptor beta chains from one specimen sequenced in a study of blood T cell repertoires in COVID-19. Assay: immunoSEQ multiplex PCR; the TCRdb copy retains only in-frame clones and omits some. The table includes under 250,000 clones, 75% to 90% detected once. The sample consisted of peripheral blood. The receptor source for this set is a man younger than 40 with COVID-19, enrolled during active disease.

The rearrangement links TRBV30 to TRBJ2-5; D is unresolved. Deletions cut 3 bases from V and 5 bases from J, with 10 bases between. CDR3 length: 12 residues. Germline loops: CDR1 GTSNPN, CDR2 SVGIG (reference sequence). The CDR3 spells CAWSLGVETQYF. CDR3 sequence (DNA): TGTGCCTGGAGCCTAGGAGTCGAGACCCAGTACTTC.

The chain recombines TRBV9 with TRBJ2-2, with D perhaps matching TRBD1 (5 bases). The CDR3 sequence is 16 residues long. V gave up 4 bases and J gave up 0 bases, with 13 bases separating them. Per germline, CDR1 SGDLS and CDR2 YYNGEE. Here the CDR3 reads CASSPKTDTNTGELFF. In nucleotides, the CDR3 is TGTGCCAGCAGCCCGAAGACAGACACGAACACCGGGGAGCTGTTTTTT.

There are a few counts of this clone. The rearrangement links TRBV4-2 to TRBJ2-2; D possibly corresponds to TRBD1 (5 bases). Germline CDR1 LGHNA, CDR2 YNFKEQ. V lost 10 bases and J lost 4, with 10 bases in between. CDR3 length: 12 amino acids. CDR3 nucleotides: TGTGCCACCGACAGTGGCACCGGGGAGCTGTTTTTT. This gives the protein CATDSGTGELFF.

The rearrangement links TRBV19 to TRBJ2-1; 7 bases are shared with TRBD1. V lost 3 bases to trimming and J lost 0 bases; unmatched junction nucleotides: 5. Germline CDR1 is LNHDA and CDR2 is SQIVND (reference sequence). The CDR3 consists of 16 residues. CDR3 DNA: TGTGCCAGTAGTATCACAGGGGCTAGCTCCTACAATGAGCAGTTCTTC. This sequence encodes CASSITGASSYNEQFF.

This clone showed up just once. The junction does not match germline at one end; this may be a read error. This chain links TRBV4-3 with TRBJ2-3; 7 bases line up with TRBD1. Germline values: CDR1 LGHNA, CDR2 YSLEER. This CDR3 region has 15 residues. The CDR3 loop reads CASSQEDRAIDRQYF. The CDR3 DNA follows: TGCGCCAGCAGCCAAGAAGACAGGGCTATAGATAGGCAGTATTTT.

This chain joins TRBV5-1 and TRBJ1-2; TRBD1 matches 7 bases. The V and J ends lost 1 base and 3 bases, in that order; junction bases with no gene match: 6. This CDR3 has 15 residues. The germline CDR1 and CDR2 sequences are SGHRS and YFSETQ. CDR3 nucleotides: TGCGCCAGCAGCTTGATCCAGGGGGGCGACTATGGCTACACCTTC. Amino acids: CASSLIQGGDYGYTF.

The chain recombines TRBV3-1 (or the pseudogene TRBV3-2) with TRBJ2-1; no reliable D call. The CDR3 is 17 residues long. From germline, CDR1 is LGHDT and CDR2 YNNKEL (reference sequence). V lost 1 base and J lost 0, with 13 bases in between. The CDR3 region has the DNA TGTGCCAGCAGCCAAGTTCCCACCTACTCCTCCTACAATGAGCAGTTCTTC. Amino acid sequence: CASSQVPTYSSYNEQFF.

CDR3 loop: CASPFRDRVFQPQHF. The CDR3 nucleotides are TGTGCCAGTCCCTTCCGGGACAGGGTATTTCAGCCCCAGCATTTT. This chain links TRBV21-1 with TRBJ1-5; TRBD1 is the table's D call and was not checked against the DNA. TRBV21-1 is deemed a pseudogene. CDR3 length: 15 amino acids.

This sequence joins TRBV10-3 and TRBJ1-4, with unresolved D. V lost 7 bases and J 0 bases, leaving 6 bases between the germline ends. In germline, CDR1 is ENHRY, CDR2 SYGVKD. The CDR3 is made up of 13 amino acids. The chain's CDR3 is CAIMGATNEKLFF. DNA of the CDR3: TGTGCCATCATGGGAGCAACTAATGAAAAACTGTTTTTT.

The CDR3 is CASSLSRGQAPYGYTF. DNA for the CDR3: TGTGCCAGCAGTTTATCGCGGGGACAGGCACCTTATGGCTACACCTTC. The chain employs TRBV27 and TRBJ1-2; 8 bases agree with TRBD1. This CDR3 has 16 residues. The V gene end was trimmed by 0 bases and the J gene end by 5 bases; junction bases not matched to a gene: 8. CDR1 and CDR2 from the germline V gene are MNHEY and SMNVEV (reference sequence).

The gene calls are TRBV24-1 and TRBJ2-1; TRBD2 agrees at 7 bases. CDR1 is KGHDR and CDR2 is SFDVKD in the germline V gene. The CDR3 runs 16 residues. After removal of 2 bases from V and 1 base from J, the junction contained 4 bases not matched to a gene. The DNA of the CDR3 is TGTGCCACCAGTGATTATAATAGCGGGTCCTACAATGAGCAGTTCTTC. This gives the protein CATSDYNSGSYNEQFF.

The chain joins TRBV5-1 to TRBJ1-1; the D is unclear. Germline V gene lookup returns CDR1 SGHRS and CDR2 YFSETQ. This CDR3 has 14 amino acids. V gave up 1 base and J gave up 2 bases, with 9 bases separating them. Here the CDR3 reads CASSLSITNTEAFF. The CDR3 coding sequence is TGCGCCAGCAGCTTGAGTATCACTAACACTGAAGCTTTCTTT.

This chain links TRBV5-4 with TRBJ1-6; the D is unclear. The CDR3 totals 14 residues. The germline gives CDR1 SGHNT, CDR2 YYREEE (reference sequence). V was clipped by 0 bases and J by 4 bases, with 5 bases between them. This CDR3 is CASSLDFYNSPLHF. CDR3 nucleotide sequence: TGTGCCAGCAGCTTGGACTTTTATAATTCACCCCTCCACTTT.

The V gene is TRBV3-1 (or the pseudogene TRBV3-2), the J gene TRBJ1-5; D unresolved. The CDR3 consists of 18 residues. Looked up from germline, CDR1 is LGHDT and CDR2 is YNNKEL (reference sequence). V lost 1 base, J lost 0 bases, and 16 bases lay in between. CDR3 loop: CASSQVPRRLNSNQPQHF. CDR3 DNA sequence: TGTGCCAGCAGCCAAGTCCCTCGCAGGTTGAATAGCAATCAGCCCCAGCATTTT.

In DNA form, the CDR3 reads TGTGCCAGCAGTTACTCCCTACAGACAGTTCCCTATGGCTACACCTTC. Its protein product is CASSYSLQTVPYGYTF. V usage is TRBV6-5 and J usage is TRBJ1-2, with D possibly matching TRBD1 (5 bases). Trimming took off 0 bases at V and 4 bases at J, with 15 bases between the two ends. The CDR3 is 16 residues long. Germline loops: CDR1 MNHEY, CDR2 SVGAGI.

The chain links TRBV30 to TRBJ1-4; TRBD1 matches at 7 bases. Germline V gene data show CDR1 as GTSNPN and CDR2 as SVGIG (reference sequence). J was trimmed by 7 bases and V by 5 bases; bases with no gene match: 7. The CDR3 totals 13 residues. CDR3 coding DNA: TGTGCCTGGGGCCGACAGGGAGGTGAAAAACTGTTTTTT. Protein product: CAWGRQGGEKLFF.

The V call is TRBV6-5, the J call TRBJ1-2; the D is unclear. CDR3 length equals 13 residues. V lost 4 bases and J lost 2, with 8 bases in between. Germline loops: CDR1 MNHEY, CDR2 SVGAGI. The CDR3 reads CASSFSQNYGYTF. The CDR3 nucleotides read TGTGCCAGCAGTTTTAGCCAAAACTATGGCTACACCTTC.

J is TRBJ1-6 and V is TRBV4-3; possible D gene TRBD1, 5 bases. The germline CDR1 and CDR2 sequences are LGHNA and YSLEER. V was clipped by 0 bases and J by 9 bases, with 15 bases between them. There are 16 residues in the CDR3. This CDR3 is CASSQDLREGGSPLHF. The CDR3, as DNA: TGCGCCAGCAGCCAAGATCTCAGGGAGGGTGGTTCACCCCTCCACTTT.

The chain is built from TRBV28 and TRBJ2-4; 11 nucleotides align to TRBD1. Germline-derived CDR1 and CDR2 are MDHEN and SYDVKM. V dropped 6 bases and J dropped 6; count of bases not matched to a gene: 10. The CDR3 totals 16 residues. This CDR3 is CASSRTSGTGGNIQYF. The CDR3 bases are TGTGCCAGCAGCCGCACTTCCGGGACAGGGGGAAACATTCAGTACTTC.

CDR3: CASSSYGGATEQYF. CDR3 coding DNA: TGTGCCAGCAGCTCCTACGGCGGGGCCACAGAGCAGTACTTC. The chain employs TRBV5-6 and TRBJ2-7; a possible D gene is TRBD2 (6 bases). Germline-derived CDR1 and CDR2 are SGHDT and YYEEEE. V lost 3 bases, J lost 7 bases, and 17 bases lay in between. The CDR3 extends over 14 amino acids.

The rearrangement links TRBV5-1 to TRBJ2-7; TRBD1 is a possible D gene (6 bases). CDR3 length equals 12 residues. V lost 5 bases and J lost 4, with 10 bases in between. Per the germline V gene, CDR1 is SGHRS and CDR2 is YFSETQ. CDR3 nucleotides: TGCGCCAGCAGTTACGGACAGTACGAGCAGTACTTC. The encoded protein is CASSYGQYEQYF.

The rearrangement uses TRBV18 and TRBJ2-7; D not certain. Germline V gene sequence: CDR1 KGHSH, CDR2 LQKENI. Trimming left V 3 bases short and J 0 bases short, with 6 bases between. This CDR3 has 13 residues. The CDR3 DNA follows: TGTGCCAGCTCACCGGGCAGCTCCTACGAGCAGTACTTC. Protein: CASSPGSSYEQYF.

This sequence joins TRBV30 and TRBJ2-3; 9 bases align to TRBD2. The junction had 2 bases not matched to a gene; V was cut back by 5 bases and J by 2 bases. The CDR3 spans 13 residues. Germline lookup yields CDR1 GTSNPN and CDR2 SVGIG (reference sequence). The CDR3 DNA follows: TGTGCCTGGGCGGGGGGGTCCACAGATACGCAGTATTTT. It yields the protein CAWAGGSTDTQYF.

The chain carries TRBV28 and TRBJ1-5, with TRBD1 as a possible D gene (5 bases). The V end lost 7 bases, the J end lost 0 bases, and 13 bases lay between the germline ends. This CDR3 has 15 residues. Germline values: CDR1 MDHEN, CDR2 SYDVKM. CDR3 sequence reads: CASTLGGLSNQPQHF. DNA of the CDR3: TGTGCCAGCACCCTGGGGGGACTTAGCAATCAGCCCCAGCATTTT.

The J gene is TRBJ2-1, the V gene TRBV11-2; D might be TRBD1 (6 bases). This CDR3 has 13 amino acids. Germline lookup yields CDR1 SGHAT and CDR2 FQNNGV. V dropped 5 bases and J dropped 10 bases, with 15 bases sitting between them. CDR3 bases: TGTGCCAGCAGCCAAGGGACAACGGAGGAGCAGTTCTTC. Amino acid sequence: CASSQGTTEEQFF.